Sequencing of this TCR beta chain was carried out in a study of CD8 T cells in Susac syndrome. With random hexamers, reverse transcription was performed on about 0.5 to 1 ug of RNA. TCRdb processed the immunoSEQ multiplex PCR reads anew with MiXCR; each CDR3 protein has one entry. The sample has about 160,000 distinct CDR3 sequences, 94% seen once. Stable or active relapsing-remitting multiple sclerosis, untreated and meeting revised McDonald criteria, defined the controls. The trim removed 4 bases at V and 4 bases at J, leaving 9 bases unmatched. The CDR3 consists of 18 residues. Germline V gene lookup returns CDR1 LGHNA and CDR2 YSLEER.

The chain uses TRBV4-3 and TRBJ2-6, with 11 positions matching TRBD2. The sample comprised CD4+ T cells from PBMCs. This TCR was recovered from a human donor with multiple sclerosis. In nucleotides, the CDR3 is TGCGCCAGCAGCCGCGGACTAGCGGGTTTGGAGGGGGCCAACGTCCTGACTTTC. Encoded protein: CASSRGLAGLEGANVLTF.